The clone carrying this T cell receptor beta chain has just a few counts. No antigen is known for it. Documented time point: cycle 4 day 1 (C4D1), after about 6 weeks of nivolumab. Each patient experienced a relapse that followed autologous stem cell transplantation, and brentuximab vedotin exposure varied. Purification of CD4+ T cells from thawed PBMCs was performed via magnetic negative selection. V trimming: 0 bases; J trimming: 14 bases; junction bases outside the gene matches: 6. The germline gives CDR1 SGHTA, CDR2 FQGNSA. This CDR3 contains 12 residues. The data were taken from a study of PD-1 blockade in classical Hodgkin lymphoma. The study's findings and limits: Patients who initiated nivolumab within 1 year of ASCT were excluded. Still unresolved is the cause of the repertoire differences, which may be disease activity or prior therapy. TCR diversity rose significantly by C4D1 in CD4+ but not CD8+ cells.

Data came from immunoSEQ multiplex PCR; TCRdb stores just in-frame clones and leaves some out. The sample consists of 10,000 to 15,000 clones, about four fifths of them appearing once. Here the sequenced sample was CD4+ T cells from blood, taken before the fourth cycle of nivolumab. The receptor comes from a human donor with classical Hodgkin lymphoma. V and J are TRBV7-2 and TRBJ1-2, with 7 bases that match TRBD1. CDR3 region: CASSLARTGVTF. Written as DNA, the CDR3 is TGTGCCAGCAGCTTAGCCAGGACAGGAGTAACCTTC.